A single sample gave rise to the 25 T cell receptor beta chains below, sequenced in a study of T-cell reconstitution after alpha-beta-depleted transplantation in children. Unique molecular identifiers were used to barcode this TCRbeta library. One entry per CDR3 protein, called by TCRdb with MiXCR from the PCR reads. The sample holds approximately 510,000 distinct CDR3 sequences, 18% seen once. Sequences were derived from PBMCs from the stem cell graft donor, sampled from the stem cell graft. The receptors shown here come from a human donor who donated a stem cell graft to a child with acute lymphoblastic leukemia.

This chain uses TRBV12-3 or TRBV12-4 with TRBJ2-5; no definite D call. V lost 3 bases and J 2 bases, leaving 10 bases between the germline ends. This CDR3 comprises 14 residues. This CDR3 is CASSFLTEQETQYF. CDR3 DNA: TGTGCCAGCAGTTTTCTGACGGAACAAGAGACCCAGTACTTC.

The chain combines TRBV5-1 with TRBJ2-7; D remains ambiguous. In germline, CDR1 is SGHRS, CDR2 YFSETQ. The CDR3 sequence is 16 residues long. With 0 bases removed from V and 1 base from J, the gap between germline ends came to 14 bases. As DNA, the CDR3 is TGCGCCAGCAGCTTGGGAGGACCTAGTTGGTCCTACGAGCAGTACTTC. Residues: CASSLGGPSWSYEQYF.

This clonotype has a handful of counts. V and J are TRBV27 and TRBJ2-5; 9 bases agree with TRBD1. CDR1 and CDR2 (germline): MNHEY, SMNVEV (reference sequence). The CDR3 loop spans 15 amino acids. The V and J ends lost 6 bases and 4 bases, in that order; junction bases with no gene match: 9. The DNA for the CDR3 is TGTGCCAGCAGCCGCGTGGGACAGGGTAGAGAGACCCAGTACTTC. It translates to CASSRVGQGRETQYF.

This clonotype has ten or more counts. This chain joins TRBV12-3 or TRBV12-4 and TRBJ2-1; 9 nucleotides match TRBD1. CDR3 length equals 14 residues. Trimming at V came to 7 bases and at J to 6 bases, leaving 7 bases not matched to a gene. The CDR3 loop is CASTLRDRVNEQFF. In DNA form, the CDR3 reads TGTGCCAGCACCCTGAGGGACAGGGTCAATGAGCAGTTCTTC.

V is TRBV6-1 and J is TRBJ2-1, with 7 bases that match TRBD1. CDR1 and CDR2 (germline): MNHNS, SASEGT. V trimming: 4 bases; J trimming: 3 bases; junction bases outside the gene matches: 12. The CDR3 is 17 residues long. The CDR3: CASSALPQGKYYNEQFF. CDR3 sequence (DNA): TGTGCCAGCAGTGCCCTTCCACAGGGGAAATACTACAATGAGCAGTTCTTC.

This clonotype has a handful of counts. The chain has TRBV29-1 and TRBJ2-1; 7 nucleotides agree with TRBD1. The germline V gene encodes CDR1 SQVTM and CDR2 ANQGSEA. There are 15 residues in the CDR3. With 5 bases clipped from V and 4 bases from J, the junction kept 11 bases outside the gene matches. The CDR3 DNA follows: TGCAGCGTTCGTGGGACAGCGCCGGAGTACAATGAGCAGTTCTTC. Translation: CSVRGTAPEYNEQFF.

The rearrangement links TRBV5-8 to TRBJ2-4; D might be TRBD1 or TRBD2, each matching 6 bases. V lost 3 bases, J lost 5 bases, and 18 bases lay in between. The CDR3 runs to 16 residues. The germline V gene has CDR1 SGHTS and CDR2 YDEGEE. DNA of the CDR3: TGTGCCAGCAGCTCTCCGACAGAACGGGGGCAAAACATTCAGTACTTC. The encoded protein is CASSSPTERGQNIQYF.

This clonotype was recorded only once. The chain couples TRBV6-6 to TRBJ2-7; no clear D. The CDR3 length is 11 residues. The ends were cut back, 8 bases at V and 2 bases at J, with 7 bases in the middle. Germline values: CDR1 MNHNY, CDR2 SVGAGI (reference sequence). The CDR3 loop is CASALAYEQYF. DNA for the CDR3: TGTGCCAGCGCCTTAGCCTACGAGCAGTACTTC.

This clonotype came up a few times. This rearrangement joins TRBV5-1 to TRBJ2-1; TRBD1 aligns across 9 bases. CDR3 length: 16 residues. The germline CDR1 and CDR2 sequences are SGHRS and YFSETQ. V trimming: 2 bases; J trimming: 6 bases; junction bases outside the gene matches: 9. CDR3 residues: CASSFQPRGQGNEQFF. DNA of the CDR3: TGCGCCAGCAGCTTCCAACCGAGGGGACAGGGCAATGAGCAGTTCTTC.

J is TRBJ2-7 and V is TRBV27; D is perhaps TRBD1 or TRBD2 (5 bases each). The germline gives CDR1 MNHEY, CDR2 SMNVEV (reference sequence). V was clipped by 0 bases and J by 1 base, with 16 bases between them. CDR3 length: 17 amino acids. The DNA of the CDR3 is TGTGCCAGCAGTTTATCGGTCACGGGACGGCTATCCTACGAGCAGTACTTC. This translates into CASSLSVTGRLSYEQYF.

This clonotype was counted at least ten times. In DNA form, the CDR3 reads TGTGCCAGCAGTTTCGGGGCGGGGAGCTCCTACGAGCAGTACTTC. Translated, it gives CASSFGAGSSYEQYF. The chain has TRBV27 and TRBJ2-7, with a weak D call TRBD2 (6 bases). The CDR3 sequence is 15 residues long. Germline V gives CDR1 MNHEY, CDR2 SMNVEV (reference sequence). Between the trimmed V and J ends, which lost 3 bases and 0 bases, there was a span of 12 bases.

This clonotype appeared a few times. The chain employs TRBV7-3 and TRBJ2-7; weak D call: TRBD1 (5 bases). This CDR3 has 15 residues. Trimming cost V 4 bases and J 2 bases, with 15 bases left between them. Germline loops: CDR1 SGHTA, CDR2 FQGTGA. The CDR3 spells CASSSIRDGTYEQYF. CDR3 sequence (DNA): TGTGCCAGCAGCTCCATCAGGGATGGGACCTACGAGCAGTACTTC.

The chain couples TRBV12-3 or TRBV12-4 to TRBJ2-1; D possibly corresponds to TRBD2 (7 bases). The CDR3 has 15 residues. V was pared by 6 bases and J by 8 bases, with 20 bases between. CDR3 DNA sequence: TGTGCCAGCAGGCTCGGGGGGCGGGAGTTGGATGAGCAGTTCTTC. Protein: CASRLGGRELDEQFF.

Here the CDR3 DNA reads TGTGCCACCGGACAGGGCCTCTATGGCTACACCTTC. Translating it yields CATGQGLYGYTF. J is TRBJ1-2 and V is TRBV19, with TRBD1 matching 8 bases. V lost 10 bases and J lost 4; bases outside the gene matches: 5. Germline V lookup: CDR1 LNHDA, CDR2 SQIVND (reference sequence). This CDR3 region has 12 residues.

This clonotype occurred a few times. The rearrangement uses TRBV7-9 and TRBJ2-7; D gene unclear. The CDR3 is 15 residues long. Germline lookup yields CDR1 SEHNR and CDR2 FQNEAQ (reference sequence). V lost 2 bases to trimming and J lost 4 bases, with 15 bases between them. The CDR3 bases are TGTGCCAGCAGCTTAAGGACCGGCGTTGGTTACGAGCAGTACTTC. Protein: CASSLRTGVGYEQYF.

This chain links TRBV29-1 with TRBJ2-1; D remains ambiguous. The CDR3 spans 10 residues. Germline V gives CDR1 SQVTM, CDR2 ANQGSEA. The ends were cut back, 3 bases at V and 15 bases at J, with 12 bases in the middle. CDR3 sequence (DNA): TGCAGCGTTGAGGTCACCACTCCGTTCTTC. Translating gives CSVEVTTPFF.

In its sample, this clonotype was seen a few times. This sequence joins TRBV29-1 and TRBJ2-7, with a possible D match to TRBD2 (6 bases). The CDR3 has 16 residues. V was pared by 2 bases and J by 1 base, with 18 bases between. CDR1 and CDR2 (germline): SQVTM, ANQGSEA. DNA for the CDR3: TGCAGCGTTGAAAGGAACAGTGGGAGCGGGTCCTACGAGCAGTACTTC. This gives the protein CSVERNSGSGSYEQYF.

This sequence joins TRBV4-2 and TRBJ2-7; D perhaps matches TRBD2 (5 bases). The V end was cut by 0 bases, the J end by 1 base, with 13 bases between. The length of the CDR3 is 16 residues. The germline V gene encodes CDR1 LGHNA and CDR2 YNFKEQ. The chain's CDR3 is CASSQDNPGRSYEQYF. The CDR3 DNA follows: TGTGCCAGCAGCCAAGATAACCCGGGGAGATCCTACGAGCAGTACTTC.

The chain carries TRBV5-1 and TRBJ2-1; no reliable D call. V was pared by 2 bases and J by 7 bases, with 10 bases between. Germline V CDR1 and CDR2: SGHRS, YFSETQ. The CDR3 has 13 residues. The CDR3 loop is CASSFPGYNEQFF. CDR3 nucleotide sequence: TGCGCCAGCAGCTTCCCCGGTTATAATGAGCAGTTCTTC.

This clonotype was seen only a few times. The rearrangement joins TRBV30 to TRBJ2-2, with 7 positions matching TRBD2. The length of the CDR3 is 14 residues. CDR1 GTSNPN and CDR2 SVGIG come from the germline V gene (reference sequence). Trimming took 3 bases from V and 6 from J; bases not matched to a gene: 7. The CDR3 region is CAWSLLAKSGELFF. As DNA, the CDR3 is TGTGCCTGGAGCCTACTAGCGAAATCCGGGGAGCTGTTTTTT.

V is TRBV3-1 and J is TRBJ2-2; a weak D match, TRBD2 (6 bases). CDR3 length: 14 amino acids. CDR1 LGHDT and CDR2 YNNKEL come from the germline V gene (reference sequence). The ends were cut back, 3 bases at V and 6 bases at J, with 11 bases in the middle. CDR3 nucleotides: TGTGCCAGCAGCCAGCCCTCGGGGGCCGGGGAGCTGTTTTTT. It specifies CASSQPSGAGELFF.

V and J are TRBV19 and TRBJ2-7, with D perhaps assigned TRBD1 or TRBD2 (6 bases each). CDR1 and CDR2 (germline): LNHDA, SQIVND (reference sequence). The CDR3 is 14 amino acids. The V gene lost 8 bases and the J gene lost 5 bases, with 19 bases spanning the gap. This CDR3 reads CASSPGLGGDEQYF. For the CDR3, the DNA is TGTGCCAGTTCACCGGGACTCGGGGGCGACGAGCAGTACTTC.

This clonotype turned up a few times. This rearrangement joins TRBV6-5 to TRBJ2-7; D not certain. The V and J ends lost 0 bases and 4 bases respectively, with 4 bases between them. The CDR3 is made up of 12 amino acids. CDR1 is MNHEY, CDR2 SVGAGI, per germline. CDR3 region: CASSYSQYEQYF. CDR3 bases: TGTGCCAGCAGTTACTCCCAATACGAGCAGTACTTC.

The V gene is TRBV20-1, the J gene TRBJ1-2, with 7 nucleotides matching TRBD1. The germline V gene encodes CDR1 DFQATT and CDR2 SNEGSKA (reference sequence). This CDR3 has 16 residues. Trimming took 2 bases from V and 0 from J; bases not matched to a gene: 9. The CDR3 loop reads CSARRQGSEANYGYTF. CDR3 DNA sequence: TGCAGTGCTAGAAGACAGGGTAGCGAAGCTAACTATGGCTACACCTTC.

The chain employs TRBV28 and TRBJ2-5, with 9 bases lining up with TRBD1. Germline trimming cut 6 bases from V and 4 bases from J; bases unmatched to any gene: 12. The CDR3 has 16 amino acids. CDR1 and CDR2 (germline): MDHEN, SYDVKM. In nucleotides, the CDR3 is TGTGCCAGCAGCCGCCCATGGGACAGGGTCGGAGAGACCCAGTACTTC. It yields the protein CASSRPWDRVGETQYF.